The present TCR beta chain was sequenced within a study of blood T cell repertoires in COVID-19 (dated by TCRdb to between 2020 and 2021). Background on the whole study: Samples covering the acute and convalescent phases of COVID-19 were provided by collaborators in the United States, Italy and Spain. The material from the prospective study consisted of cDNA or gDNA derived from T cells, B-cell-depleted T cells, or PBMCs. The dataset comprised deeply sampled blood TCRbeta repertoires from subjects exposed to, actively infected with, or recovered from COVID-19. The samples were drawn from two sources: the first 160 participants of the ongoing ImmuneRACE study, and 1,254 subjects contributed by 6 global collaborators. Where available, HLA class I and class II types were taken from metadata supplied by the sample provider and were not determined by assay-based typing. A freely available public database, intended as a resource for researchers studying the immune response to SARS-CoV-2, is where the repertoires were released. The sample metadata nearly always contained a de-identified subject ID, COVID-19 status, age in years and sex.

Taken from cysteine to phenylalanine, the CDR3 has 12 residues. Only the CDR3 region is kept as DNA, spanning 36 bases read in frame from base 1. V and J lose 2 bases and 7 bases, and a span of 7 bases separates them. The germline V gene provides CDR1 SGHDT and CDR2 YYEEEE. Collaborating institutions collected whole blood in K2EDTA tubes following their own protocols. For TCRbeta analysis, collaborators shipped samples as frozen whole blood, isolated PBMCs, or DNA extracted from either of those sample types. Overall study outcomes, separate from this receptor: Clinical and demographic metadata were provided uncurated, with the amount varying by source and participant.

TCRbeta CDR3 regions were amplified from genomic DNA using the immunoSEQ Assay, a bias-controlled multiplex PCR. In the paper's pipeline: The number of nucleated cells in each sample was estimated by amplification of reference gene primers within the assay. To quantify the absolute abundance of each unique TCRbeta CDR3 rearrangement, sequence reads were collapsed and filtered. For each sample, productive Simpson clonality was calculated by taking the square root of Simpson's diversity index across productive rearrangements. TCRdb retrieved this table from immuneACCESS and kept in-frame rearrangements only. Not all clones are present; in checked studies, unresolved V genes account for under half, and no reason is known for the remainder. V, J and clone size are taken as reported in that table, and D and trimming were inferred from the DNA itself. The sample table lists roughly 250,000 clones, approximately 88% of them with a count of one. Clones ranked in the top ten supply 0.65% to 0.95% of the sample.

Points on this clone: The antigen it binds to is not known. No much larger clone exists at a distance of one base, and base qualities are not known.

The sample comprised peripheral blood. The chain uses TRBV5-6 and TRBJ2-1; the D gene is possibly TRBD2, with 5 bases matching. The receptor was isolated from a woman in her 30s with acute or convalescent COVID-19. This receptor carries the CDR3 CASSFGDNEQFF. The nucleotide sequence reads TGTGCCAGCAGCTTCGGGGATAATGAGCAGTTCTTC.